This passage covers 12 T cell receptor beta chains from one sample sequenced in a study of blood T cells in healthy people across ages. Next came a second PCR, run for roughly 7 to 12 cycles, which used a sample-barcoded 5' primer along with a J-beta primer mix. In TCRdb, the 5' RACE reads were re-called with MiXCR into one record per CDR3 protein. The sample lists 600,000 to 800,000 distinct CDR3 sequences; 20% to 25% were seen once. Sequenced input: blood. These receptors all stem from a man in his 70s in good health.

This clonotype was recorded a few times. The chain joins TRBV10-3 to TRBJ2-3, with 10 positions matching TRBD2. In germline, CDR1 is ENHRY, CDR2 SYGVKD. This CDR3 comprises 15 residues. The CDR3 spells CASSPSLAGTDTQYF. CDR3 nucleotides: TGTGCGAGCTCGCCGTCACTAGCGGGGACAGATACGCAGTATTTT.

The gene calls are TRBV27 and TRBJ2-1; 11 nucleotides align to TRBD2. Germline V CDR1 and CDR2: MNHEY, SMNVEV (reference sequence). With 5 bases clipped from V and 5 bases from J, the junction kept 5 bases outside the gene matches. The CDR3 length is 15 residues. Written as DNA, the CDR3 is TGTGCCAGCAGTCACGGGACTAGCGGACACAATGAGCAGTTCTTC. Translating gives CASSHGTSGHNEQFF.

This clonotype was recorded at least ten times. The chain has TRBV20-1 and TRBJ2-7, with D possibly TRBD1 on 6 matching bases. Trimming removed 3 bases at V and 3 bases at J, with 15 bases between. This CDR3 spans 14 amino acids. Germline V CDR1 and CDR2: DFQATT, SNEGSKA (reference sequence). The CDR3 spells CSARAGADYYEQYF. CDR3 DNA sequence: TGCAGTGCTAGGGCAGGGGCAGATTACTACGAGCAGTACTTC.

J is TRBJ2-3 and V is TRBV20-1; 11 bases match TRBD1. This CDR3 has 17 residues. CDR1 is DFQATT, CDR2 SNEGSKA, per germline (reference sequence). J lost 6 bases, V lost 1 base, and 12 bases had no gene match. The CDR3 DNA sequence: TGCAGTGCTAGAGGAGGAGCCGGGACAGGGGGTGCCGATACGCAGTATTTT. Protein sequence: CSARGGAGTGGADTQYF.

This chain connects TRBV5-1 to TRBJ1-4; tentative D call: TRBD1 (5 bases). The germline V gene encodes CDR1 SGHRS and CDR2 YFSETQ. The CDR3 extends over 13 amino acids. V was shortened by 3 bases and J by 7 bases, with 10 bases between the two germline ends. The CDR3 sequence: CASSSGGVEKLFF. In DNA, the CDR3 is TGCGCCAGCAGCTCGGGGGGGGTTGAAAAACTGTTTTTT.

This chain joins TRBV7-6 and TRBJ2-1; 7 bases are a match to TRBD2. The length of the CDR3 is 16 residues. Germline CDR1 and CDR2: SGHVS and FNYEAQ. V was pared by 1 base and J by 4 bases, with 7 bases of the junction left unmatched. The CDR3 protein is CASSLGEGLQYNEQFF. For the CDR3, the DNA is TGTGCCAGCAGCTTAGGGGAGGGACTACAATACAATGAGCAGTTCTTC.

The rearrangement uses TRBV19 and TRBJ2-1; D not resolved. The CDR3 contains 15 residues. In germline, CDR1 is LNHDA, CDR2 SQIVND (reference sequence). V was pared by 0 bases and J by 0 bases, with 6 bases between. In DNA, the CDR3 is TGTGCCAGTAGTATAGAGGGCAGCTCCTACAATGAGCAGTTCTTC. It translates to CASSIEGSSYNEQFF.

The table lists this clonotype with many counts. The rearrangement uses TRBV6-5 and TRBJ2-1; D remains ambiguous. Germline V gene lookup returns CDR1 MNHEY and CDR2 SVGAGI. V was trimmed by 7 bases and J by 5 bases, leaving 9 bases between them. The CDR3 runs 12 residues. For the CDR3, the DNA is TGTGCCAGCATGGCTAACAACAATGAGCAGTTCTTC. This gives the protein CASMANNNEQFF.

Comments on this clonotype: The junction shows a germline mismatch at one end, possibly a read error. J is TRBJ2-1 and V is TRBV12-3 or TRBV12-4; maybe TRBD2 (5 bases). The CDR3 runs to 14 residues. CDR3 amino acids: CASSFGGSSNEQFF. CDR3 nucleotide sequence: TGTGCCAGCAGTTTTGGCGGGTCCTCCAATGAGCAGTTCTTC.

This clonotype turned up a few times. The rearrangement links TRBV14 to TRBJ2-3; 9 bases fit TRBD2. The CDR3 has 16 amino acids. Germline V lookup: CDR1 SGHDN, CDR2 FVKESK. V gave up 0 bases and J gave up 4 bases; unmatched junction bases: 5. CDR3 amino acids: CASSQDGTSHPDTQYF. In DNA, the CDR3 is TGTGCCAGCAGCCAAGATGGGACTAGCCACCCAGATACGCAGTATTTT.

A word on this clonotype: Since a far larger clone is one base different, this is likely a read error. This chain uses TRBV5-1 with TRBJ2-1, with D possibly being TRBD1 (6 bases). The CDR3 sequence is 14 residues long. The germline V gene has CDR1 SGHRS and CDR2 YFSETQ. CDR3 bases: TGCGCCAGCAGCTTGGGGACAGTACAAGAGACCCGGTACTTC. Translation gives CASSLGTVQETRYF.

This sequence joins TRBV7-9 and TRBJ2-5; D may be TRBD2 (6 bases). CDR3 size: 14 residues. V was clipped by 4 bases and J by 2 bases, with 11 bases between them. The germline V gene encodes CDR1 SEHNR and CDR2 FQNEAQ (reference sequence). The CDR3 loop is CASSSGEEQETQYF. The CDR3, as DNA: TGTGCCAGCAGCTCCGGGGAGGAACAAGAGACCCAGTACTTC.